A selection of T cell receptor beta chains follows, all from one sample in a study of T cell responses to AZD1222 COVID-19 vaccine. Sequencing used immunoSEQ multiplex PCR; TCRdb keeps in-frame clones, though not all of them. The sample shows some 170,000 clones, approximately 91% of them seen only once. The sample here was peripheral blood, taken on day 0 of AZD1222 vaccination. Every receptor here comes from an adult in good health. CDR3s include the opening cysteine and the closing phenylalanine or tryptophan. A D gene is named only where the DNA matches it firmly. Where a row states a size, it is once, few, many or the class of an expanded clone; other rows omit it.

V gene	D gene	J gene	clone size	CDR3 length	CDR3 protein	CDR3 DNA
TRBV7-9	TRBD1	TRBJ1-1	NA	16	CASSPAGTGWNTEAFF	TGTGCCAGCAGCCCAGCCGGGACAGGGTGGAACACTGAAGCTTTCTTT
TRBV29-1	NA	TRBJ2-1	NA	15	CSVESSHRGYNEQFF	TGCAGCGTTGAATCGTCACATAGGGGCTACAATGAGCAGTTCTTC
TRBV2	TRBD1	TRBJ2-7	NA	13	CATRTGGVYEQYF	TGTGCCACCAGGACAGGGGGAGTTTACGAGCAGTACTTC
TRBV7-2	NA	TRBJ1-2	NA	13	CASSLALPDGYTF	TGTGCCAGCAGCTTAGCCTTGCCCGATGGCTACACCTTC
TRBV5-1	NA	TRBJ2-2	NA	17	CASSLRHEGPNTGELFF	TGCGCCAGCAGCTTGCGTCACGAGGGGCCCAACACCGGGGAGCTGTTTTTT
TRBV6-2/TRBV6-3	TRBD1	TRBJ2-7	NA	13	CASSGDRATEQYF	TGTGCCAGCAGTGGGGACAGGGCAACAGAGCAGTACTTC
TRBV10-3	NA	TRBJ2-2	few	15	CAISDLGSSTGELFF	TGTGCCATCAGTGACCTGGGATCTTCCACCGGGGAGCTGTTTTTT
TRBV4-3	TRBD2	TRBJ2-1	NA	17	CASSQAGGTSGYNEQFF	TGCGCCAGCAGCCAAGCCGGCGGGACTAGCGGCTACAATGAGCAGTTCTTC
TRBV7-2	TRBD2	TRBJ2-1	NA	17	CASSLGTSSRSYNEQFF	TGTGCCAGCAGCTTAGGGACTAGCTCCCGGTCCTACAATGAGCAGTTCTTC
TRBV28	TRBD1	TRBJ1-2	NA	15	CASSLQAGGAYGYTF	TGTGCCAGCAGTCTCCAGGCAGGGGGAGCCTATGGCTACACCTTC
TRBV30	TRBD2	TRBJ2-2	NA	17	CAWSVLGGGAGTGELFF	TGTGCCTGGAGTGTACTCGGCGGGGGGGCTGGGACCGGGGAGCTGTTTTTT
TRBV12-2	NA	TRBJ1-6	NA	15	CASRLWAVLNSPLHF	TGTGCAAGTCGCTTATGGGCAGTCTTAAATTCACCCCTCCACTTT
TRBV9	NA	TRBJ1-3	NA	15	CASSVAWGSGNTIYF	TGTGCCAGCAGCGTAGCTTGGGGCTCTGGAAACACCATATATTTT
TRBV7-9	NA	TRBJ1-3	NA	15	CASSLGGLQGNTIYF	TGTGCCAGCAGCTTAGGAGGGCTTCAGGGAAACACCATATATTTT
TRBV9	NA	TRBJ1-1	NA	14	CASSVAAVNTEAFF	TGTGCCAGCAGCGTAGCGGCAGTGAACACTGAAGCTTTCTTT
TRBV9	TRBD1	TRBJ1-6	NA	15	CASSVALDRESPLHF	TGTGCCAGCAGCGTAGCTTTGGACAGGGAATCACCCCTCCACTTT
TRBV6-6	TRBD1	TRBJ1-4	NA	13	CASIGTGEGKLFF	TGTGCCAGCATCGGGACAGGGGAGGGAAAACTGTTTTTT
TRBV9	NA	TRBJ1-2	NA	14	CASSVGGSNYGYTF	TGTGCCAGCAGCGTTGGGGGCTCTAACTATGGCTACACCTTC
TRBV6-2/TRBV6-3	NA	TRBJ1-1	NA	15	CASSDDRILIGEAFF	TGTGCCAGCAGTGACGACAGGATCCTTATTGGTGAAGCTTTCTTT
TRBV12-3/TRBV12-4	NA	TRBJ1-3	NA	12	CASSLQASTIYF	TGTGCCAGCAGTTTACAGGCTTCAACCATATATTTT
TRBV5-1	NA	TRBJ2-2	NA	17	CASSIMLDSTNTGELFF	TGCGCCAGCAGCATAATGCTGGACAGTACGAACACCGGGGAGCTGTTTTTT
TRBV9	TRBD1	TRBJ2-2	NA	15	CASSVAGTATGELFF	TGTGCCAGCAGCGTCGCCGGGACAGCCACCGGGGAGCTGTTTTTT
TRBV19	NA	TRBJ1-2	NA	15	CASSIKGGPSYGYTF	TGTGCCAGTAGTATAAAGGGGGGGCCCTCCTATGGCTACACCTTC
TRBV10-3	NA	TRBJ2-2	NA	16	CAISESRASNTGELFF	TGTGCCATCAGTGAGTCTAGGGCTTCGAACACCGGGGAGCTGTTTTTT
TRBV7-2	NA	TRBJ2-1	NA	11	CASSLVNEQFF	TGTGCCAGCAGCTTGGTAAATGAGCAGTTCTTC
TRBV6-5	TRBD2	TRBJ2-7	NA	16	CASSYWLSRERYEQYF	TGTGCCAGCAGTTACTGGTTATCGCGGGAGCGGTACGAGCAGTACTTC
TRBV19	NA	TRBJ2-4	NA	19	CASSPIPDTGRASKNIQYF	TGTGCCAGTAGTCCCATACCGGATACAGGGAGGGCAAGCAAAAACATTCAGTACTTC
TRBV19	TRBD1	TRBJ2-1	NA	15	CASTSGTGGYNEQFF	TGTGCCAGTACCTCAGGGACAGGGGGCTACAATGAGCAGTTCTTC
TRBV10-3	NA	TRBJ2-7	once	15	CAISEGRDSTYEQYF	TGTGCCATCAGTGAAGGGCGGGACAGCACCTACGAGCAGTACTTC
TRBV28	NA	TRBJ1-1	NA	14	CASGTPRPQKGAFF	TGTGCCAGCGGTACCCCGAGGCCCCAAAAGGGAGCTTTCTTT
TRBV7-2	NA	TRBJ2-7	NA	13	CASTIPGPAEQYF	TGTGCCAGCACCATTCCGGGACCCGCGGAGCAGTACTTC
TRBV6-5	NA	TRBJ1-4	few	14	CASTGAGPNEKLFF	TGTGCCAGCACGGGAGCCGGGCCTAATGAAAAACTGTTTTTT
TRBV7-7	TRBD2	TRBJ2-1	NA	15	CASSLGLAGYNEQFF	TGTGCTAGCAGCTTAGGGCTAGCGGGTTACAATGAGCAGTTCTTC
TRBV20-1	NA	TRBJ1-3	NA	16	CSASWVEGSSGNTIYF	TGCAGTGCTAGTTGGGTGGAGGGGAGCTCTGGAAACACCATATATTTT
TRBV7-9	NA	TRBJ2-2	NA	15	CASSLVTGTTGELFF	TGTGCCAGCAGCTTAGTAACGGGAACCACCGGGGAGCTGTTTTTT
TRBV10-3	NA	TRBJ1-1	NA	15	CAISDLGGRNTEAFF	TGTGCCATCAGTGATCTCGGAGGCCGGAACACTGAAGCTTTCTTT
TRBV10-2	TRBD1	TRBJ1-6	once	16	CASSKNDRGLGSPLHF	TGCGCCAGCAGTAAGAATGACAGGGGGCTCGGATCACCCCTCCACTTT